This entry describes one T cell receptor (beta chain). As yet, its antigen is unknown. The sample belongs to a study of shared clonotypes between healthy human individuals. The study's findings and limits: Rarefaction showed that sequencing of sorted subsets was incomplete (despite large depth).

V shed 7 bases, J shed 3 bases, and the junction held 8 bases outside the gene matches. From germline, CDR1 is MNHNS and CDR2 SASEGT. The CDR3 is 14 amino acids. Using immunoSEQ multiplex PCR, the repertoire was profiled, and TCRdb retains in-frame clones only, with some absent. The table includes roughly 1,100,000 clones, around 74% detected once. The sample consisted of memory CD4+ T cells sorted from blood. The sample's subset: CD45RA-negative fraction. This sequence joins TRBV6-1 and TRBJ2-7; 8 nucleotides align to TRBD1. This sequence was found in a man between 18 and 35 years old in good health. DNA for the CDR3: TGTGCCAGCACCGTACAGGGGGAAGGCTACGAGCAGTACTTC. Translation: CASTVQGEGYEQYF.